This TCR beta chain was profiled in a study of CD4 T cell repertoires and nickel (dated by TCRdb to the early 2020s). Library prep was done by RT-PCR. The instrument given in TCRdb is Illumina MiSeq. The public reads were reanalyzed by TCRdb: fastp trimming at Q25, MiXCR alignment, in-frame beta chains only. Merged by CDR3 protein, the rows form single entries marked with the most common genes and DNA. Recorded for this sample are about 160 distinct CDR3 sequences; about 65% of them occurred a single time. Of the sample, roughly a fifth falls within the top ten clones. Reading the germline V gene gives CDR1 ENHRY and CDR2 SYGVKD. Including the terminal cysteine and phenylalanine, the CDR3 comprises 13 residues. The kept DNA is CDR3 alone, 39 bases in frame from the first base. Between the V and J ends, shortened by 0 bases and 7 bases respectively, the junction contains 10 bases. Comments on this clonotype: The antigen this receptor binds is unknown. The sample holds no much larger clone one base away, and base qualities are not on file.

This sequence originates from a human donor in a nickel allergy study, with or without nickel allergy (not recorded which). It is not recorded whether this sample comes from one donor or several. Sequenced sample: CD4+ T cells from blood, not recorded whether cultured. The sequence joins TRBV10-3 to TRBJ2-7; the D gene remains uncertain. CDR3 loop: CAISESLLDEQYF. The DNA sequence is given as TGTGCCATCAGTGAGTCGTTATTAGATGAGCAGTACTTC.